These 20 T cell receptor beta chains share one sample of origin, sequenced in a study of shared clonotypes between healthy human individuals (TCRdb year 2020). The library was made by the immunoSEQ multiplex PCR assay. TCRdb obtained this table from immuneACCESS and retained in-frame rearrangements with V and J assigned. These tables miss some clones; where compared with another copy, unresolved V genes account for less than half of the shortfall, and the remainder is unexplained. The sample table records under 2,000,000 clones; approximately 95% of these occur just once. The ten largest clones take up 1.2% of the sample. For the CD8 naive samples, CD45RO-negative cells were positively selected for CCR7, yielding a CD45RA+CCR7+ population from which TemRA cells were excluded. The specimen was naive CD8+ T cells sorted from blood. This specimen's cell subset or site label, interpreted: CD45RA+CCR7+. These receptors came from a man aged 18 to 29 in good health.

CDR3 in DNA: TGCGCCAGCAGCCAAGAGGGCCCCGACGCGAACACCGGGGAGCTGTTTTTT. Translation gives CASSQEGPDANTGELFF. J is TRBJ2-2 and V is TRBV4-1, with no clear D. The germline gives CDR1 MGHRA, CDR2 YSYEKL. This CDR3 comprises 17 residues. Trimming shortened V by 0 bases and J by 0 bases, and 11 bases separated the two germline ends.

This chain uses TRBV27 with TRBJ2-3; the D is unclear. CDR3 length equals 15 residues. The germline gives CDR1 MNHEY, CDR2 SMNVEV (reference sequence). Trimming took 4 bases from V and 3 from J, leaving 14 bases between them. CDR3 coding DNA: TGTGCCAGCAGTTACGGTGGAATCGCAACAGATACGCAGTATTTT. This sequence encodes CASSYGGIATDTQYF.

Turning to this clone: Other DNA variants within this sample encode the same CDR3. This rearrangement joins TRBV4-3 to TRBJ2-7; 9 bases match TRBD1. The J segment lost 3 bases and the V segment lost 4 bases, leaving 4 bases of the junction unmatched. Germline CDR1 LGHNA, CDR2 YSLEER. There are 14 residues in the CDR3. Here the CDR3 DNA reads TGCGCCAGCAGCCTGGGACAGGGCAGCTACGAGCAGTACTTC. This codes for CASSLGQGSYEQYF.

The V and J genes are TRBV6-1 and TRBJ2-7; TRBD2 matches at 8 bases. The germline CDR1 and CDR2 sequences are MNHNS and SASEGT. The CDR3 has 17 residues. With V trimmed by 1 base and J by 0 bases, 8 bases remained unmatched. The CDR3 DNA reads as TGTGCCAGCAGTGAAGATTTAGCGGGGAGACGCTCCTACGAGCAGTACTTC. Translating gives CASSEDLAGRRSYEQYF.

The chain employs TRBV7-8 and TRBJ2-7, with D perhaps TRBD2 (6 bases). CDR3 length equals 14 residues. CDR1 and CDR2 from the germline V gene are SGHVS and FQNEAQ. V lost 5 bases and J 7 bases, leaving 18 bases between the germline ends. CDR3 sequence (DNA): TGTGCCAGCAGCCCTGTCGGGAGAGTATATGAGCAGTACTTC. This translates into CASSPVGRVYEQYF.

The chain is built from TRBV29-1 and TRBJ1-1; the D is unclear. Trimming took 7 bases from V and 8 from J, leaving 17 bases between them. CDR1 and CDR2 from the germline V gene are SQVTM and ANQGSEA. The CDR3 has 12 residues. This CDR3 is CSAEPPMGEAFF. CDR3 nucleotide sequence: TGCAGCGCCGAGCCCCCCATGGGGGAAGCTTTCTTT.

This chain links TRBV6-6 with TRBJ2-7, with 7 bases matching TRBD1. V lost 2 bases and J lost 4; bases outside the gene matches: 5. The CDR3 runs to 14 residues. Per the germline V gene, CDR1 is MNHNY and CDR2 is SVGAGI (reference sequence). CDR3 protein: CASSYPAGGYEQYF. DNA for the CDR3: TGTGCCAGCAGTTACCCGGCAGGGGGATACGAGCAGTACTTC.

The chain combines TRBV5-6 with TRBJ2-7; D might be TRBD1 or TRBD2, each matching 5 bases. The V and J ends lost 4 bases and 0 bases respectively, with 14 bases between them. Germline V CDR1 and CDR2: SGHDT, YYEEEE. CDR3 length: 15 residues. Here the CDR3 DNA reads TGTGCCAGCAGCCCGGGTCCGGGGACCTCCTACGAGCAGTACTTC. It is translated as CASSPGPGTSYEQYF.

The chain recombines TRBV27 with TRBJ1-2; no clear D gene. CDR1 is MNHEY, CDR2 SMNVEV, per germline (reference sequence). This CDR3 comprises 16 residues. Trimming took off 7 bases at V and 2 bases at J, with 20 bases between the two ends. CDR3 bases: TGTGCCAGCAAACCTTCCGCGGGGTATGTCAACTATGGCTACACCTTC. It is translated as CASKPSAGYVNYGYTF.

The J gene is TRBJ2-2, the V gene TRBV27, with 7 bases identical to TRBD1. Per the germline V gene, CDR1 is MNHEY and CDR2 is SMNVEV (reference sequence). The CDR3 runs 15 residues. Trimming took 5 bases from V and 4 from J; bases not matched to a gene: 7. CDR3 loop: CASSDRQGRTGELFF. CDR3 DNA sequence: TGTGCCAGCAGTGACCGACAGGGTCGCACCGGGGAGCTGTTTTTT.

This clone occurred once. The chain employs TRBV7-9 and TRBJ2-7; TRBD1 matches at 7 bases. The CDR3 totals 14 residues. Germline V lookup: CDR1 SEHNR, CDR2 FQNEAQ (reference sequence). V lost 2 bases and J lost 5; bases outside the gene matches: 6. The CDR3 loop is CASSLRGGFDEQYF. The CDR3 coding sequence is TGTGCCAGCAGCTTACGAGGGGGCTTCGACGAGCAGTACTTC.

The chain is built from TRBV28 and TRBJ2-1; D not resolved. The V end was cut by 6 bases, the J end by 3 bases, with 12 bases between. CDR3 length: 14 residues. In germline, CDR1 is MDHEN, CDR2 SYDVKM. The CDR3 region has the DNA TGTGCCAGCAGCTCCGGATATAACTACAATGAGCAGTTCTTC. It codes for CASSSGYNYNEQFF.

V usage is TRBV29-1 and J usage is TRBJ2-1, with D maybe TRBD2 (6 bases). This CDR3 spans 14 amino acids. V lost 5 bases and J 0 bases, leaving 11 bases between the germline ends. From germline, CDR1 is SQVTM and CDR2 ANQGSEA. The DNA of the CDR3 is TGCAGCGTTCTAGCGTTGAGCTCCTACAATGAGCAGTTCTTC. Residues: CSVLALSSYNEQFF.

V usage is TRBV10-1 and J usage is TRBJ2-3, with TRBD1 matching 7 bases. In germline, CDR1 is WNHNN, CDR2 SYGVQD (reference sequence). This CDR3 comprises 15 residues. Trimming removed 1 base from V and 5 bases from J; junction bases left unmatched: 6. CDR3 DNA sequence: TGCGCCAGCAGTGAGTTCTCAGGGGGAAGAGATACGCAGTATTTT. Protein product: CASSEFSGGRDTQYF.

This clone was seen once. The chain recombines TRBV5-4 with TRBJ1-1; a possible D gene is TRBD1 (5 bases). CDR3 length equals 15 residues. V dropped 4 bases and J dropped 3 bases, with 16 bases sitting between them. Germline lookup yields CDR1 SGHNT and CDR2 YYREEE (reference sequence). The CDR3 loop reads CASSTLQTGDTEAFF. CDR3 nucleotide sequence: TGTGCCAGCAGCACCCTTCAAACGGGGGACACTGAAGCTTTCTTT.

With respect to this clone: Other DNA sequences of this sample code for an identical CDR3. The chain is built from TRBV7-9 and TRBJ1-4; D gene unclear. From germline, CDR1 is SEHNR and CDR2 FQNEAQ (reference sequence). The CDR3 is made up of 15 amino acids. V lost 1 base and J 8 bases, leaving 14 bases between the germline ends. CDR3 amino acids: CASSLGEALWEKLFF. The CDR3 region has the DNA TGTGCCAGCAGCTTAGGTGAAGCACTCTGGGAAAAACTGTTTTTT.

This clone was detected only once. The chain links TRBV30 to TRBJ1-5, with 7 nucleotides matching TRBD1. Germline-derived CDR1 and CDR2 are GTSNPN and SVGIG (reference sequence). V dropped 4 bases and J dropped 1; count of bases not matched to a gene: 4. There are 14 residues in the CDR3. The CDR3: CAWTGGDSNQPQHF. DNA for the CDR3: TGTGCCTGGACAGGGGGGGACAGCAATCAGCCCCAGCATTTT. The full variable domain, with the rest looked up from reference TRBV30 and TRBJ1-5, is SQTIHQWPATLVQPVGSPLSLECTVEGTSNPNLYWYRQAAGRGLQLLFYSVGIGQISSEVPQNLSASRPQDRQFILSSKKLLLSDSGFYLCAWTGGDSNQPQHFGDGTRLSIL.

The CDR3 is CASSPRVLGYEQYF. The CDR3 coding sequence is TGCGCCAGCAGCCCCCGCGTGCTAGGATACGAGCAGTACTTC. This chain connects TRBV4-1 to TRBJ2-7; D gene unclear. Germline values: CDR1 MGHRA, CDR2 YSYEKL. This CDR3 contains 14 residues. V was cut by 4 bases and J by 4 bases, with 14 bases left in between.

This clone was counted a single time. J is TRBJ1-1 and V is TRBV7-9; weak D call: TRBD1 (5 bases). V was shortened by 6 bases and J by 3 bases, with 5 bases between the two germline ends. The V gene's germline CDR1 is SEHNR and CDR2 FQNEAQ (reference sequence). The CDR3 totals 11 residues. CDR3 in amino acids: CASRGDTEAFF. DNA of the CDR3: TGTGCCAGCAGAGGGGACACTGAAGCTTTCTTT.

The genes are TRBV2 and TRBJ2-2; D is unresolved. The CDR3 runs to 13 residues. CDR1 SNHLY and CDR2 FYNNEI come from the germline V gene. V dropped 7 bases and J dropped 6 bases, with 12 bases sitting between them. The CDR3 loop reads CASTRVGPGELFF. The CDR3 DNA reads TGTGCCAGCACCAGAGTGGGCCCCGGGGAGCTGTTTTTT.